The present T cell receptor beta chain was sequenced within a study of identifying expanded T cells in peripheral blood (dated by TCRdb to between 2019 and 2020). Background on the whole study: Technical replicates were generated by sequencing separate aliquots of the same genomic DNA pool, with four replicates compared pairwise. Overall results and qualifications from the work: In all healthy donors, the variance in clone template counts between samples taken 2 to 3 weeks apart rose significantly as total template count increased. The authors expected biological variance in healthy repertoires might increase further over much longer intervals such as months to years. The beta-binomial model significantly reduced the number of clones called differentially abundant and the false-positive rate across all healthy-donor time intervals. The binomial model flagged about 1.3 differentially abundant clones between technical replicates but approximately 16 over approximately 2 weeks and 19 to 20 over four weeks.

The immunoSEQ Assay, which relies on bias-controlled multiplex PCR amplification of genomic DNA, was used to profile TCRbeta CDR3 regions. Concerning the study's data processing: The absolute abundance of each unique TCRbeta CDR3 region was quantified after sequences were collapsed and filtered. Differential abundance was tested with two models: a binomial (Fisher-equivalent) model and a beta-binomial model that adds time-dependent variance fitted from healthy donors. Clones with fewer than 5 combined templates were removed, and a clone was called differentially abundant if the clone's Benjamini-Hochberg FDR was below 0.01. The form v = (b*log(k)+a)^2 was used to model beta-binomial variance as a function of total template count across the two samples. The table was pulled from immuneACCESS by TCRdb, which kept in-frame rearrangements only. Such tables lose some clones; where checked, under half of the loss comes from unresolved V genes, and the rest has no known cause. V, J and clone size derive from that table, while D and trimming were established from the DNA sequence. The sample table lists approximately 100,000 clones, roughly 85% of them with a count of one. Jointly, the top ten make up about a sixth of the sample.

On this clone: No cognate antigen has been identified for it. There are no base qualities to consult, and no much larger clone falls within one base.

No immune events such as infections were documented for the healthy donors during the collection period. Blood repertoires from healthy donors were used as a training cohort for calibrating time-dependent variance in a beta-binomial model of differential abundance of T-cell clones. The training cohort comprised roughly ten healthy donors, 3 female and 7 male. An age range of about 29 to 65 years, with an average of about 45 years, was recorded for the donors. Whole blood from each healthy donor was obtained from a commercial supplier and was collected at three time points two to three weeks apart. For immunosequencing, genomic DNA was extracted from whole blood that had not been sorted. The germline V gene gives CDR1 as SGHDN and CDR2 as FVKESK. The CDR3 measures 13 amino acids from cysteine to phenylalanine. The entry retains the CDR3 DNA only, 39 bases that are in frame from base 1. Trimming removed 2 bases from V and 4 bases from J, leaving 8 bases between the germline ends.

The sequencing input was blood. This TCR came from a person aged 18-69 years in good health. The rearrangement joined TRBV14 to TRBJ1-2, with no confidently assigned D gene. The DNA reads TGTGCCAGCAGCCAAACGGGTGGCTATGGCTACACCTTC. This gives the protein CASSQTGGYGYTF.